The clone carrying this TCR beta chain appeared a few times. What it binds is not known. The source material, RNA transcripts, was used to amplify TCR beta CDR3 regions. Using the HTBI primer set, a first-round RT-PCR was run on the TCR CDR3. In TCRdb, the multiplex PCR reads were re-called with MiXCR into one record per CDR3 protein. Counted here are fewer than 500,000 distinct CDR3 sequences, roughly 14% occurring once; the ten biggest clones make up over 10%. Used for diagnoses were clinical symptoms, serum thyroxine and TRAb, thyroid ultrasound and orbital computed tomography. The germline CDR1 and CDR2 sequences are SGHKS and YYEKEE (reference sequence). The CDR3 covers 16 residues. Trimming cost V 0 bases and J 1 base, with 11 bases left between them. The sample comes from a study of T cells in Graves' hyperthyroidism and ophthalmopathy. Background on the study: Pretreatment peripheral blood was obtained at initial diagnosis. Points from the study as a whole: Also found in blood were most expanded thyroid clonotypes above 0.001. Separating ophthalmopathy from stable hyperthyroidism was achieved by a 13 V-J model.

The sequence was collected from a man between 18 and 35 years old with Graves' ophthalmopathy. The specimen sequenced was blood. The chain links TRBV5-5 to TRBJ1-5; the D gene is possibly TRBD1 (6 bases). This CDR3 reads CASSLAGAVSNQPQHF. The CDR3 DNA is TGTGCCAGCAGCTTGGCAGGGGCGGTCAGCAATCAGCCCCAGCATTTT.